This T cell receptor (beta chain) was sequenced for a study of blood T cell repertoires in COVID-19. Study-wide context: The United States, Italy and Spain supplied acute and convalescent COVID-19 samples. In each case, the material was cDNA or gDNA derived from T cells, B-cell-depleted T cells, or PBMCs.

The CDR3 is 18 amino acids. Allocation to cohorts depended on clinical history reported by the participants. Before being deemed recovered, Cohort 3 donors had two negative PCRs, clearance, or symptom resolution. Clones were sequenced by immunoSEQ multiplex PCR, and TCRdb holds only the in-frame ones, with some missing. The data show over 150,000 clones, around four fifths seen once. The sequenced sample consisted of PBMCs or T cells enriched from blood (not recorded which). The rearrangement joins TRBV21-1 to TRBJ2-7; the D call of TRBD1 is as the table states it, not checked on the DNA. TRBV21-1 is noted as a pseudogene. The sequence derives from a man in his forties or fifties who had recovered from COVID-19. CDR3 protein: CASTKTGAPSGGRYEQYF. The CDR3 nucleotides read TGTGCCAGCACCAAGACCGGAGCACCTTCAGGGGGCAGGTACGAGCAGTACTTC.